This TCR beta chain derives from a study of CD8+CD57+ T cells in acquired aplastic anemia (dated by TCRdb to 2017 to 2018). Background for the entire study: DNA extracted from sorted CD4+ and CD8+ cells had a mean of about 3.2 ug, with a range of about 0.2 to 30 ug. A CD8+CD57+ expansion meant a frequency higher than the mean frequency seen in healthy subjects.

To note about this clonotype: Its binding antigen is unknown. No qualities accompany the bases; no much larger clone lies one base away.

The CDR3 has 14 amino acids, counting the end cysteine and phenylalanine. Here the CDR3 DNA is all that survives: 42 bases in frame from base 1. CDR1 is given as SNHLY and CDR2 as FYNNEI, both from the germline V gene. V lost 6 bases and J lost 7 bases, and the count of bases not matched to a germline gene is 6. Genomic DNA was used as template for profiling of TCR beta VDJ combinations and CDR3 sequences. TCR repertoire sequencing was run on an Illumina HiSeq 2000. The paper's processing steps were these. Repertoires were assessed using TRBV/TRBJ rearrangement plots, CDR3 size and DJ length profiles, and Simpson's diversity index. Whichever DNA sequence was most abundant in the deep sequencing data was defined as the immunodominant clone. CDR3 amino acid sequences were screened for sharing across subjects and compared with published repertoires and the VDJdb database. In TCRdb, the public reads were trimmed at Q25 with fastp and aligned with MiXCR, with productive beta chains retained. Entries that share a CDR3 protein sequence are merged under the most common genes and DNA. The V and J calls come from TCRdb's annotation, not from the publication. Recorded for this sample are approximately 180,000 distinct CDR3 sequences; roughly 48% of them occurred a single time. The ten largest make up approximately 1% of the sample.

Expansion of CD8+CD57+ cells had been shown by flow cytometry in the patients chosen for sequencing. Every patient had a diagnosis of severe acquired aplastic anemia based on International Study of Aplastic Anemia and Agranulocytosis and Camitta criteria. No patient had received any therapy when blood was sampled. TCR repertoires of sorted CD4+ and CD8+ blood T cells from severe aplastic anemia patients and healthy subjects were deep-sequenced in the study. Patients were enrolled in the USA under clinicaltrials.gov protocols 00001620, 01623167, 00001397, 00071045, 00081523 and 00961064. Ficoll-Paque density gradient centrifugation was used to isolate peripheral blood mononuclear cells. Before DNA extraction, CD4+ and CD8+ T cells were sorted by FACS or by magnetic beads. Study-wide findings and limitations: CD8+ Simpson's diversity did not differ significantly between patients and healthy controls (P=0.060). Some 30 CD8+ CDR3 sequences were found to be shared between patients and controls, but these sequences appeared to be highly expressed in patients and within the immunodominant clones of the patients.

This receptor was taken from a human donor with aplastic anemia. Recombination joined TRBV2 with TRBJ1-5; 10 middle bases align to TRBD1. The sample was sorted CD4+, CD8+, or CD8+CD57+ T cells (not recorded which) from PBMCs. This receptor has the CDR3 CASRRTGGGQPQHF. In nucleotide form, the sequence is TGTGCCAGCAGGAGGACAGGGGGAGGCCAGCCCCAGCATTTT.